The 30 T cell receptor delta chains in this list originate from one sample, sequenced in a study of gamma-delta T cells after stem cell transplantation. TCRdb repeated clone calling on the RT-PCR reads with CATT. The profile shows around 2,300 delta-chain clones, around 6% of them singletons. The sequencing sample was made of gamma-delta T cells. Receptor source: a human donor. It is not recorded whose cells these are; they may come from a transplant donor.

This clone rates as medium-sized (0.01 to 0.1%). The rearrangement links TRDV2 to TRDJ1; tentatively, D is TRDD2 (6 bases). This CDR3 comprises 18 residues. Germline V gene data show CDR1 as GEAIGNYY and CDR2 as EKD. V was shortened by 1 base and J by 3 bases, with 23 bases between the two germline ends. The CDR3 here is CACDTIGLPGREPDKLIF. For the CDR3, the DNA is TGTGCCTGTGACACGATTGGCCTTCCCGGGAGGGAGCCCGATAAACTCATCTTT.

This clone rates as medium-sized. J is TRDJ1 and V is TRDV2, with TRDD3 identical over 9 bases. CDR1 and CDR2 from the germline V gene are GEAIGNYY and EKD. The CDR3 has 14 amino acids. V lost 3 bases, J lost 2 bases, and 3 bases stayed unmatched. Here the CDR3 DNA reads TGTGCCTGTGACTCGCTGGGGGATACCGATAAACTCATCTTT. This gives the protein CACDSLGDTDKLIF.

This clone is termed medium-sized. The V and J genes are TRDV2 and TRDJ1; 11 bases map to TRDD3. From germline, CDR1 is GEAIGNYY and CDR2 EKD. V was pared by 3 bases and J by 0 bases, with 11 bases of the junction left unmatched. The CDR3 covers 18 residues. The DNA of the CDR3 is TGTGCCTGTGACTCCCTCTTGGGGGATACGGGCTACACCGATAAACTCATCTTT. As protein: CACDSLLGDTGYTDKLIF.

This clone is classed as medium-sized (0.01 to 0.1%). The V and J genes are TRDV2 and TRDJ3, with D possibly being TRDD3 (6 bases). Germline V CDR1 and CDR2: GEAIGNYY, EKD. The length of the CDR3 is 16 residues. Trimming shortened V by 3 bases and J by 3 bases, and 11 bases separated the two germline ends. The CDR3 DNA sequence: TGTGCCTGTGACCCGATACGCGTCTGGGACACCCGACAGATGTTTTTC. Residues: CACDPIRVWDTRQMFF.

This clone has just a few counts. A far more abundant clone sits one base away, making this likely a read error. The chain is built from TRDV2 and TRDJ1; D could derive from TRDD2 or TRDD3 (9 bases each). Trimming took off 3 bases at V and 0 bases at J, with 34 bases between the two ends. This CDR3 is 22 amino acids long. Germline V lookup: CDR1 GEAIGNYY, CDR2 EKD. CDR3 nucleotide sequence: TGTGCCTGTGACCCCCTTCCTACACTGGGGATACGAGAGAAGGGGTACACCGATAAACTCATCTTT. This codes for CACDPLPTLGIREKGYTDKLIF.

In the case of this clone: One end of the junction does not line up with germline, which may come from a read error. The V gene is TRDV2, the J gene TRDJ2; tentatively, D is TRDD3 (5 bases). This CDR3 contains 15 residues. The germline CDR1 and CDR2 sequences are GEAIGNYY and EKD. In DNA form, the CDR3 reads TGTGCCTGTGACCGGCTCGCCCCGGGGACAGCACACCTCTTCTTT. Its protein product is CACDRLAPGTAHLFF.

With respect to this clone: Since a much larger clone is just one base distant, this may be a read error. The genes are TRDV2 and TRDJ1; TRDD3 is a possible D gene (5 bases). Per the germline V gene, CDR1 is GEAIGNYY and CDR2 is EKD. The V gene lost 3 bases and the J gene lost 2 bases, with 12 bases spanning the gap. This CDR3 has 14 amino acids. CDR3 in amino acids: CACDAVGGTDKLIF. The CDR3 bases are TGTGCCTGTGACGCCGTCGGGGGGACCGATAAACTCATCTTT.

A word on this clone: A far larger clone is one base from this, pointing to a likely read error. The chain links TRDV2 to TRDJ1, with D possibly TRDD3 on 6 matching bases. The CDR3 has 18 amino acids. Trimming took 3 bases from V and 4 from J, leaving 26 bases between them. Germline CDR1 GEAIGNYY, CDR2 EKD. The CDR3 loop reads CACDAVLGGDPVIDKLIF. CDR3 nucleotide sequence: TGTGCCTGTGACGCCGTCCTAGGGGGGGACCCGGTCATCGATAAACTCATCTTT.

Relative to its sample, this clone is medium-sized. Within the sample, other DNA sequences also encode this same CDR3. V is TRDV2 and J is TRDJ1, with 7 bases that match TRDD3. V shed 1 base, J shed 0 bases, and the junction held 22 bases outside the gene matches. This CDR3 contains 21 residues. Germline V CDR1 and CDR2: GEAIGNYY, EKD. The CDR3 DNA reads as TGTGCCTGTGACACTATCCTGGGCCTGGTGGATACGTGTAGCTACACCGATAAACTCATCTTT. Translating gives CACDTILGLVDTCSYTDKLIF.

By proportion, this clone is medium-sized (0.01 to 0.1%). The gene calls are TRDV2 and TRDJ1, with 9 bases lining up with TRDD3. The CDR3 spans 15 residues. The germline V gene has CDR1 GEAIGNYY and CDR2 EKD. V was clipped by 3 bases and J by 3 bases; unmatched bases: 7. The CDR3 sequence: CACDLLGIRADKLIF. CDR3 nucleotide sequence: TGTGCCTGTGACCTACTGGGGATACGGGCCGATAAACTCATCTTT.

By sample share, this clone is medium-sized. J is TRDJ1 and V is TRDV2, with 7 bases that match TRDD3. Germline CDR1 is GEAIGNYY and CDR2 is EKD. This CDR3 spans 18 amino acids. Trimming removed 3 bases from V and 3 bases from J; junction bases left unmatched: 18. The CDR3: CACDPIRELGKWPDKLIF. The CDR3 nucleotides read TGTGCCTGTGACCCTATTAGAGAACTGGGGAAATGGCCCGATAAACTCATCTTT.

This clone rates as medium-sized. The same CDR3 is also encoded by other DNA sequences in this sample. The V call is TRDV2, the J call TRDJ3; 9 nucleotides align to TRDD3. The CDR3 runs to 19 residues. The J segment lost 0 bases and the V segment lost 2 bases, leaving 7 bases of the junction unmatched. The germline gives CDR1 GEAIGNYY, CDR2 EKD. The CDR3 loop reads CACDSTGGPSSWDTRQMFF. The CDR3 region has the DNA TGTGCCTGTGACAGTACTGGGGGACCAAGCTCCTGGGACACCCGACAGATGTTTTTC.

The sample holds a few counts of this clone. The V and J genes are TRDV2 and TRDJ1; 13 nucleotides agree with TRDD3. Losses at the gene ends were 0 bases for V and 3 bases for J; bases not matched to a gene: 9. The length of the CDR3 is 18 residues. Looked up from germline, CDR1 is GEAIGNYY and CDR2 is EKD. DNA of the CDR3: TGTGCCTGTGACACCGTCAGTACTGGGGGATACGTCGCCGATAAACTCATCTTT. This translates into CACDTVSTGGYVADKLIF.

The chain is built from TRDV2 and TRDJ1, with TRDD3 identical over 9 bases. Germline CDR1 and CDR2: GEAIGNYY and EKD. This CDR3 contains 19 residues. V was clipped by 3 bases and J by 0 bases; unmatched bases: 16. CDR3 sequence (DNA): TGTGCCTGTGACCCCCTCGTACTGGGGGACCACTCGTACACCGATAAACTCATCTTT. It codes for CACDPLVLGDHSYTDKLIF.

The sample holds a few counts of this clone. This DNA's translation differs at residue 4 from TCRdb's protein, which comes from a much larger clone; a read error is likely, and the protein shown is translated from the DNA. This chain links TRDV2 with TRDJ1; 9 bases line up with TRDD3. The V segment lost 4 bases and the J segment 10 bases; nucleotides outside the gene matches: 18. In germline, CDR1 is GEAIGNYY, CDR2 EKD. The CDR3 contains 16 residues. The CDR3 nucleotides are TGTGCCTGTGAACTTCTTACTGGGGGACCTGAGTCGGGACTCATCTTT. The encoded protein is CACELLTGGPESGLIF.

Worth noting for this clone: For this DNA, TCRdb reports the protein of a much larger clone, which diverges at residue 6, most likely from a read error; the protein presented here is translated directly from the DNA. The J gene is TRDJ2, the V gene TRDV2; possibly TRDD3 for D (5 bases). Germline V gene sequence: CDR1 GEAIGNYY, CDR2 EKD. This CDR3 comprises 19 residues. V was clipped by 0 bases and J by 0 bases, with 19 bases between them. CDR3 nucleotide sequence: TGTGCCTGTGACACCTCTTGGGGCCAAAACCCCACTTTGACAGCACAACTCTTCTTT. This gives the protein CACDTSWGQNPTLTAQLFF.

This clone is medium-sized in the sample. The CDR3 DNA sequence: TGTGCCTGTGACTCTCTACTGGGGGAGCCCCTGGCCAAACTCATCTTT. Its translation: CACDSLLGEPLAKLIF. The chain combines TRDV2 with TRDJ1; 9 nucleotides match TRDD3. CDR1 and CDR2 from the germline V gene are GEAIGNYY and EKD. J gave up 8 bases and V 3 bases, and 15 bases lay outside the gene matches. The CDR3 runs to 16 residues.

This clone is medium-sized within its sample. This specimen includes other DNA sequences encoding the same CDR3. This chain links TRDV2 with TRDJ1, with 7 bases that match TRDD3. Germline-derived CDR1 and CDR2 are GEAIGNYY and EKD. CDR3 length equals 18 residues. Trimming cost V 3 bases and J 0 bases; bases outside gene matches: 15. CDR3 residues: CACDSVLVGERYTDKLIF. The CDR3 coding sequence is TGTGCCTGTGACTCGGTTTTAGTGGGGGAGAGGTACACCGATAAACTCATCTTT.

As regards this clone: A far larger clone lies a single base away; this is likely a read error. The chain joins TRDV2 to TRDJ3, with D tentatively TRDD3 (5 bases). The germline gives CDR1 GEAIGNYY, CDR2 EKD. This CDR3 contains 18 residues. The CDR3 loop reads CARDTVLVDSWDTRQMFF. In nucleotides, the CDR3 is TGTGCCCGTGACACCGTACTGGTAGACTCCTGGGACACCCGACAGATGTTTTTC.

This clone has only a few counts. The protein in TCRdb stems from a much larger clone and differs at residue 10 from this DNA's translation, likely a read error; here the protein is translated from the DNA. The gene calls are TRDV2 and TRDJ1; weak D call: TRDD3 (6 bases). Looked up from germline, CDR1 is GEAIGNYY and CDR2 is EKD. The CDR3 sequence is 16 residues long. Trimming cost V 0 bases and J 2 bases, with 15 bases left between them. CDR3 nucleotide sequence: TGTGCCTGTGACACCGTCGGGGGAAAGAGAACCGATAAACTCATCTTT. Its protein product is CACDTVGGKRTDKLIF.

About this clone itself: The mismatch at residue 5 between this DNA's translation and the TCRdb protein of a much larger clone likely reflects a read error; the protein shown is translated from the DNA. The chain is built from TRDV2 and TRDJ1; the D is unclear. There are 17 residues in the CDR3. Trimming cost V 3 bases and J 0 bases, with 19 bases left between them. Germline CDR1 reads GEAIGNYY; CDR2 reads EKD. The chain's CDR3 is CACDAIGQKPYTDKLIF. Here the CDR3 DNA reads TGTGCCTGTGACGCGATTGGGCAAAAACCGTACACCGATAAACTCATCTTT.

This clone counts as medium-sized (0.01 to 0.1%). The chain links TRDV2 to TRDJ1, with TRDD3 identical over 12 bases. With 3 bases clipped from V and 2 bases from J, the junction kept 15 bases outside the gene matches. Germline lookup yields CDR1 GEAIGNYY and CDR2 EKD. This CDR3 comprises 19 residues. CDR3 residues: CACDALDTGGYRATDKLIF. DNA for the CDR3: TGTGCCTGTGACGCCCTCGATACTGGGGGATACCGGGCGACCGATAAACTCATCTTT.

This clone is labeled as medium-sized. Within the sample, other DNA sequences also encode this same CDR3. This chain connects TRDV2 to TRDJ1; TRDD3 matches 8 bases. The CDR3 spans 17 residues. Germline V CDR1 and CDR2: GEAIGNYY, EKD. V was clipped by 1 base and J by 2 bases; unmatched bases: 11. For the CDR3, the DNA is TGTGCCTGTGACACTGTACTGAGGGATACGCATACCGATAAACTCATCTTT. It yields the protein CACDTVLRDTHTDKLIF.

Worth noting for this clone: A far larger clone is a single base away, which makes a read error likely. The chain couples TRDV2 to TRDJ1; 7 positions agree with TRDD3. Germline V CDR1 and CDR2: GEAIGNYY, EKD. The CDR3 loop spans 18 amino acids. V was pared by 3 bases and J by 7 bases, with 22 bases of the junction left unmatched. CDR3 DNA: TGTGCCTGTGACCCCCTGTTGGCTGGGGGTCGACAGGGGACTAAACTCATCTTT. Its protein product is CACDPLLAGGRQGTKLIF.

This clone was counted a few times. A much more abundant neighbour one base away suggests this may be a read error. Here the CDR3 reads CACDTVVGERRYTDKLIF. Here the CDR3 DNA reads TGTGCCTGTGACACCGTGGTGGGGGAAAGGCGGTACACCGATAAACTCATCTTT. The chain has TRDV2 and TRDJ1; TRDD3 matches at 7 bases. CDR3 length: 18 residues. J gave up 0 bases and V 0 bases, and 12 bases lay outside the gene matches. Germline V gives CDR1 GEAIGNYY, CDR2 EKD.

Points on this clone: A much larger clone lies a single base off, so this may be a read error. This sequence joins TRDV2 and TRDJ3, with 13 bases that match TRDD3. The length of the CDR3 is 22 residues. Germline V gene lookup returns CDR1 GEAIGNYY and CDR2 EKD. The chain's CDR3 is CACDTVITGGYGSSWGTRQMFF. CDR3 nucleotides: TGTGCCTGTGACACCGTTATCACTGGGGGATACGGGAGCTCCTGGGGCACCCGACAGATGTTTTTC.

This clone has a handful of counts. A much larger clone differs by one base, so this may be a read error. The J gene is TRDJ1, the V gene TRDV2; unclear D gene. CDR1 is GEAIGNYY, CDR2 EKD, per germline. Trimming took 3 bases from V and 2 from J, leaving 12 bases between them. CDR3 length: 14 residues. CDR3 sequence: CACDAVTLTDKLIF. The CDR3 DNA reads TGTGCCTGTGACGCCGTGACCTTGACCGATAAACTCATCTTT.

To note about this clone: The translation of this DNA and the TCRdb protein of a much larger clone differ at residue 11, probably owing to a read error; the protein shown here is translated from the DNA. Here the CDR3 DNA reads TGTGCCTGTGACCCGACTGGGGGACCAAGCCCCTGGGACACCCGACAGATGTTTTTC. It is translated as CACDPTGGPSPWDTRQMFF. The V gene is TRDV2, the J gene TRDJ3, with 9 bases that match TRDD3. Trimming removed 3 bases from V and 2 bases from J; junction bases left unmatched: 10. Germline values: CDR1 GEAIGNYY, CDR2 EKD. This CDR3 has 19 amino acids.

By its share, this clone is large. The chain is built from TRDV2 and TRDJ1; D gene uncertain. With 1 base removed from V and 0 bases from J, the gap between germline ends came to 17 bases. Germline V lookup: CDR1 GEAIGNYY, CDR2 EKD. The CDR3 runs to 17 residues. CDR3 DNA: TGTGCCTGTGACACGATTGGGCAAAAACCGTACACCGATAAACTCATCTTT. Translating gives CACDTIGQKPYTDKLIF.

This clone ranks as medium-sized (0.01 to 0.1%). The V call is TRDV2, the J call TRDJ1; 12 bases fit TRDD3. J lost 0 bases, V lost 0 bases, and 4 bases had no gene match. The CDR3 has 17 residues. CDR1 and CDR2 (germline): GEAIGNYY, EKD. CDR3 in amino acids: CACDTLGDTGDTDKLIF. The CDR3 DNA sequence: TGTGCCTGTGACACCCTGGGGGATACGGGGGACACCGATAAACTCATCTTT.